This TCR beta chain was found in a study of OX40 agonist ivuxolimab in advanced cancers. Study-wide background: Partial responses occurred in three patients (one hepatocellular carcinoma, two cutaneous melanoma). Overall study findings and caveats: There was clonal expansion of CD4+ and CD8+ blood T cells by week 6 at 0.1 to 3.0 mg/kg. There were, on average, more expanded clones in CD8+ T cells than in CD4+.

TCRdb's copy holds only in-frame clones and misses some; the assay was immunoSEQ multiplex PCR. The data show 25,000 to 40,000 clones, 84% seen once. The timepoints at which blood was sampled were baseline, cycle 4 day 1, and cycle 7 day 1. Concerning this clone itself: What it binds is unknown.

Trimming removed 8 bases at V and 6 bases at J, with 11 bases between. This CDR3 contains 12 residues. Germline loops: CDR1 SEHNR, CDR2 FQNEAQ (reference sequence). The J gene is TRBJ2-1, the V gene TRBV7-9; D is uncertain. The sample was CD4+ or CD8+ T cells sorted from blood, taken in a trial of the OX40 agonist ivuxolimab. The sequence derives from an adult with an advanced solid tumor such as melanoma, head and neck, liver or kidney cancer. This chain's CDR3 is CASGNGFNEQFF. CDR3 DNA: TGTGCCAGCGGCAATGGGTTCAATGAGCAGTTCTTC.